The 13 T cell receptor beta chains given below trace back to one sample, sequenced in a study of cytomegalovirus exposure and HLA in healthy donors. PCR primers comprised 60 Vbeta and 13 Jbeta primers. TCRdb keeps only in-frame clones here, not all; method: immunoSEQ multiplex PCR. The sample holds 200,000 or so clones; 83% are singletons and the top ten take just over 1.4%. The sequenced sample consisted of PBMCs. These receptors originate from a girl under 18 in good health and CMV-seronegative.

The chain employs TRBV7-9 and TRBJ1-1; possibly TRBD1 for D (6 bases). CDR3 length: 15 residues. Trimming shortened V by 5 bases and J by 1 base, and 14 bases separated the two germline ends. Per germline, CDR1 SEHNR and CDR2 FQNEAQ (reference sequence). CDR3 in amino acids: CASSPRQATNTEAFF. The DNA of the CDR3 is TGTGCCAGCAGCCCAAGACAGGCAACGAACACTGAAGCTTTCTTT.

This clone was recorded a few times. This chain connects TRBV30 to TRBJ1-4; D unclear. From germline, CDR1 is GTSNPN and CDR2 SVGIG (reference sequence). The CDR3 contains 13 residues. V dropped 2 bases and J dropped 8 bases, with 12 bases sitting between them. The CDR3, as DNA: TGTGCCTGGAGTAGCGAGGTCTGGGAAAAACTGTTTTTT. Its protein product is CAWSSEVWEKLFF.

The gene calls are TRBV5-1 and TRBJ2-3; a weak D match, TRBD2 (5 bases). Trimming pared 0 bases from V and 5 bases from J, leaving 16 bases between. Per germline, CDR1 SGHRS and CDR2 YFSETQ. The CDR3 covers 16 residues. This chain's CDR3 is CASSLVVGLAGDTQYF. CDR3 nucleotides: TGCGCCAGCAGCTTGGTCGTAGGTCTAGCAGGAGATACGCAGTATTTT.

This clone was found once. V and J are TRBV7-8 and TRBJ1-5, with 11 bases aligning to TRBD1. CDR1 and CDR2 from the germline V gene are SGHVS and FQNEAQ. The CDR3 is 18 residues long. J lost 0 bases, V lost 5 bases, and 9 bases had no gene match. In nucleotides, the CDR3 is TGTGCCAGCAGCCTGGGGACAGGGGGTCCGTATAGCAATCAGCCCCAGCATTTT. As protein: CASSLGTGGPYSNQPQHF.

This chain links TRBV21-1 with TRBJ2-4; the DNA was not used to check the table's D call, TRBD1. TRBV21-1 is a pseudogene segment. The CDR3 is 18 amino acids. CDR3 region: CASSKDEGRQGLKNIQYF. The DNA of the CDR3 is TGTGCCAGCAGCAAAGATGAGGGCCGACAGGGATTAAAAAACATTCAGTACTTC.

Written as DNA, the CDR3 is TGTGCCAGCAGCGCGCAGGGGGCGCCTAATTCACCCCTCCACTTT. It is translated as CASSAQGAPNSPLHF. J is TRBJ1-6 and V is TRBV9; TRBD1 matches at 8 bases. The CDR3 runs to 15 residues. Per the germline V gene, CDR1 is SGDLS and CDR2 is YYNGEE. V trimming: 3 bases; J trimming: 6 bases; junction bases outside the gene matches: 5. The complete variable domain, with remaining parts taken from reference TRBV9 and TRBJ1-6, reads DSGVTQTPKHLITATGQRVTLRCSPRSGDLSVYWYQQSLDQGLQFLIQYYNGEERAKGNILERFSAQQFPDLHSELNLSSLELGDSALYFCASSAQGAPNSPLHFGNGTRLTVT.

The chain joins TRBV4-2 to TRBJ2-3; the match to TRBD2 covers 10 bases. CDR1 and CDR2 from the germline V gene are LGHNA and YNFKEQ. Unmatched junction bases numbered 16, after V lost 0 bases and J lost 1 base. This CDR3 has 21 residues. The CDR3 region is CASSQDPSGSSYIRGTDTQYF. For the CDR3, the DNA is TGTGCCAGCAGCCAAGACCCTAGCGGGAGTTCTTATATTCGGGGCACAGATACGCAGTATTTT.

V is TRBV5-4 and J is TRBJ2-4; D possibly corresponds to TRBD2 (5 bases). Trimming took off 3 bases at V and 2 bases at J, with 12 bases between the two ends. Germline loops: CDR1 SGHNT, CDR2 YYREEE (reference sequence). The CDR3 consists of 15 residues. This CDR3 reads CASSSVVGTKNIQYF. In DNA, the CDR3 is TGTGCCAGCAGCTCCGTAGTCGGGACCAAAAACATTCAGTACTTC.

Only one count was recorded for this clone. V gene TRBV10-2 combines with J gene TRBJ2-5; the match to TRBD2 covers 11 bases. J lost 5 bases, V lost 5 bases, and 13 bases had no gene match. The CDR3 consists of 17 residues. CDR1 and CDR2 from the germline V gene are WSHSY and SAAADI. The CDR3 nucleotides are TGCGCCAGCAGTATACCGAGACTAGCGGGGCGTTTCGAGACCCAGTACTTC. Its protein product is CASSIPRLAGRFETQYF.

J is TRBJ2-1 and V is TRBV7-9, with D perhaps TRBD2 (5 bases). V dropped 2 bases and J dropped 4 bases, with 12 bases sitting between them. This CDR3 has 15 amino acids. Germline V gene data show CDR1 as SEHNR and CDR2 as FQNEAQ (reference sequence). CDR3 nucleotides: TGTGCCAGCAGCTTAAGGGAGTTTGGGTACAATGAGCAGTTCTTC. The encoded protein is CASSLREFGYNEQFF.

This clone appeared a few times. This sequence joins TRBV6-5 and TRBJ2-1; D might be TRBD2 (5 bases). The V gene lost 2 bases and the J gene lost 8 bases, with 10 bases spanning the gap. This CDR3 has 13 amino acids. Germline V CDR1 and CDR2: MNHEY, SVGAGI. CDR3 bases: TGTGCCAGCAGTTACCCACCGGGGTATGAGCAGTTCTTC. This sequence encodes CASSYPPGYEQFF.

This clone showed up just once. The chain links TRBV5-1 to TRBJ2-7; 7 nucleotides align to TRBD2. The CDR3 runs 16 residues. The ends lost 2 bases at V and 0 bases at J; junction bases unmatched: 8. Germline-derived CDR1 and CDR2 are SGHRS and YFSETQ. The CDR3 sequence: CASSFVSRGSSYEQYF. The CDR3 coding sequence is TGCGCCAGCAGCTTCGTCTCGCGGGGGAGCTCCTACGAGCAGTACTTC.

This chain's CDR3 is CASSLWHSGSRETQYF. CDR3 coding DNA: TGTGCCAGCAGCTTATGGCATAGCGGGAGTAGAGAGACCCAGTACTTC. The chain uses TRBV7-3 and TRBJ2-5; 9 nucleotides agree with TRBD2. Germline V gives CDR1 SGHTA, CDR2 FQGTGA. CDR3 length equals 16 residues. With V trimmed by 2 bases and J by 4 bases, 8 bases remained unmatched.